This TCR beta chain was identified during a study of blood T cells in healthy people across ages. This CDR3 contains 16 residues. Looked up from germline, CDR1 is SGHAT and CDR2 is FQNNGV. This clonotype was found a few times. Next came a second PCR, run for about 6 to 12 cycles, which used a sample-barcoded 5' primer along with a J-beta primer mix. TCRdb passed the 5' RACE reads through MiXCR, listing each CDR3 protein once. This table has 550,000 to 750,000 distinct CDR3 sequences, around 21% appearing once. This sequence joins TRBV11-2 and TRBJ2-5; D not certain. Matching the DNA end better, TRBJ2-7 makes the J call doubtful. This receptor was obtained from an older man in good health. Source material: blood. CDR3 sequence reads: CASSLELSLIDYEQYF. The CDR3 DNA follows: TGTGCCAGCAGCTTAGAGCTGAGCTTAATAGACTACGAGCAGTACTTC.